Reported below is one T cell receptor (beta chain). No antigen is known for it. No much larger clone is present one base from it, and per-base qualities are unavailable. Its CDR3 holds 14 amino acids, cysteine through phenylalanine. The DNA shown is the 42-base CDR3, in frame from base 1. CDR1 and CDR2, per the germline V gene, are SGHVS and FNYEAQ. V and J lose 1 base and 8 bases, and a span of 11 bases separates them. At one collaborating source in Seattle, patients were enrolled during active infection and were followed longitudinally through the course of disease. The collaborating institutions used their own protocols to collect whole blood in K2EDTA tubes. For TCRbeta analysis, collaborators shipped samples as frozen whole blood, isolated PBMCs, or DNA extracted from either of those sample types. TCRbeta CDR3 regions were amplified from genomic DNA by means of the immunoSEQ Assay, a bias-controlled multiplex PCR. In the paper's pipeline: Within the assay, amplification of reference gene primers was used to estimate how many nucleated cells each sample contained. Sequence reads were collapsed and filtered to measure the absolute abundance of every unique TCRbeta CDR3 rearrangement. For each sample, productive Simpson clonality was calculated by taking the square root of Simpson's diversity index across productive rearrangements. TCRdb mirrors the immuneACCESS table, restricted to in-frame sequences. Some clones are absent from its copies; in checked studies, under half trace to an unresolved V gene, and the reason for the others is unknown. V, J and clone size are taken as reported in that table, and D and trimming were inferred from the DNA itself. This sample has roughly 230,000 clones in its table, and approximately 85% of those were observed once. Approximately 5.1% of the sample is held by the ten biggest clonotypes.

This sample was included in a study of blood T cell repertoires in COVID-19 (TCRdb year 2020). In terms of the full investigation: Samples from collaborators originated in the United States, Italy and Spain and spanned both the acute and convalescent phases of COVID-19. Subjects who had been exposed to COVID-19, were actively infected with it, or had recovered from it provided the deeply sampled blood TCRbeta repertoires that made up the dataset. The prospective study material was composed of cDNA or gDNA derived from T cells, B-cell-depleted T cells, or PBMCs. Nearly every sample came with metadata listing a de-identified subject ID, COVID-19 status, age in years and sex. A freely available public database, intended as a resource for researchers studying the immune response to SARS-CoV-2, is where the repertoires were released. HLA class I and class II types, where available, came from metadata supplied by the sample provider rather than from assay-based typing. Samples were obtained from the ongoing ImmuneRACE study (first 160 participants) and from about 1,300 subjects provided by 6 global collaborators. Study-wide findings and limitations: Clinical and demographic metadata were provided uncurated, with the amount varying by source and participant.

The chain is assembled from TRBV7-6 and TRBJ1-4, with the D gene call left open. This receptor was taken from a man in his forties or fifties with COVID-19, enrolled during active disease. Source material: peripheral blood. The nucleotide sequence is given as TGTGCCAGCAGCTTAGGACCGCCGGGGGAAAAACTGTTTTTT. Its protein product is CASSLGPPGEKLFF.